The clone carrying this TCR beta chain has ten or more counts. This sample is part of a study of Graves' ophthalmopathy and Graves' hyperthyroidism. Study summary: Peripheral blood was gathered at first diagnosis, ahead of any treatment whatsoever.

RNA transcripts were the source from which TCR beta CDR3 regions were amplified. HTBI-primed first-round RT-PCR preceded second-round multiplex PCR. TCRdb re-called the multiplex PCR reads through MiXCR, storing one row per CDR3 protein. Of some 380,000 distinct CDR3 sequences listed, 15% are singletons. The CDR3 is 14 residues long. Germline trimming cut 5 bases from V and 6 bases from J; bases unmatched to any gene: 7. The germline CDR1 and CDR2 sequences are MNHEY and SVGEGT. The sequence came from a woman aged 18-29 years with stable Graves' hyperthyroidism. Sequenced sample: peripheral blood. V gene TRBV6-2 or TRBV6-3 combines with J gene TRBJ1-5, with 7 bases lining up with TRBD1. The CDR3 coding sequence is TGTGCCAGCAGTAAGGGGGCTGCGCTTCAGCCCCAGCATTTT. Translation: CASSKGAALQPQHF.